Sequencing of this T cell receptor beta chain was carried out in a study of blood T cell repertoires in COVID-19. Turning to the study itself: Acute and convalescent COVID-19 specimens originated in the United States, Italy and Spain.

All enrollees were roughly 18 to 89 years old and from 20 to 25 US areas. Participants' own reports of clinical history determined their cohort assignment. Donors in Cohort 3 who had recovered were those with two negative PCRs, healthcare professional clearance, or resolution of their symptoms. CDR1 and CDR2 from the germline V gene are LNHDA and SQIVND (reference sequence). The CDR3 loop spans 14 amino acids. Trimming at V came to 7 bases and at J to 11 bases, leaving 7 bases not matched to a gene. In this sample, this clone turned up once. The data were produced by immunoSEQ multiplex PCR, yet TCRdb's version contains in-frame clones alone and is incomplete. This table holds some 260,000 clones, 90% to 95% found once.

The TCR comes from a woman aged 18-29 years who had recovered from COVID-19. Sequenced: PBMCs or T cells enriched from blood (not recorded which). The chain uses TRBV19 and TRBJ2-1; TRBD2 aligns across 14 bases. The CDR3 DNA reads TGTGCCAGTACCAGACTAGCGGGAGGGCTGCAGCAGTTCTTC. It translates to CASTRLAGGLQQFF.